A single T cell receptor beta chain is shown here with its context. Its antigen remains unidentified. Repertoires were generated with immunoSEQ multiplex PCR, while TCRdb's copy carries only in-frame clones and drops some. The repertoire holds under 400,000 clones, with just over 85% as singletons. These data originate in a study of cytomegalovirus exposure and HLA in healthy donors. The wider study: The same platform used for the 650 to 700 first-cohort repertoires was also used for the 120 or so validation repertoires, as a later analysis reported. Study outcomes and limitations: A list of roughly 180 TCR beta chains associated with cytomegalovirus was given.

The ends were cut back, 5 bases at V and 7 bases at J, with 15 bases in the middle. The CDR3 is 13 residues long. In germline, CDR1 is MNHNY, CDR2 SVGAGI (reference sequence). Sequenced sample: PBMCs. This rearrangement joins TRBV6-6 to TRBJ2-7; a weak D match, TRBD1 (6 bases). The sequence was collected from a woman aged 18 to 35 in good health and CMV-seronegative. Written as DNA, the CDR3 is TGTGCCAGCAGTGACAGCTTCGGACAGGAGCAGTACTTC. It codes for CASSDSFGQEQYF.